These T cell receptor beta chains were read from a single sample in a study of T cell responses to AZD1222 COVID-19 vaccine. The assay was immunoSEQ multiplex PCR, and TCRdb's table has in-frame clones only and misses some. The data contain roughly 120,000 clones, 87% of them singletons. The specimen comprised peripheral blood, sampled 28 days after the second AZD1222 dose. These receptor sequences come from an adult who received the AZD1222 COVID-19 vaccine. Each CDR3 is given with its conserved first and last residue. D genes are given only for firm matches. Clone sizes are given selectively: once, few, many, or a class where the clone is expanded.

>TRBV10-1|.|TRBJ1-5|.
CASSPPTILYSNQPQHF
TGCGCCAGCAGTCCCCCAACTATTCTGTATAGCAATCAGCCCCAGCATTTT
>TRBV10-3|once|TRBJ2-2|.
CAIEGGRPPGELFF
TGTGCCATCGAAGGGGGGCGCCCCCCCGGGGAGCTGTTTTTT
>TRBV5-1|.|TRBJ2-1|.
CASSLVGLLAYNEQFF
TGCGCCAGCAGCTTGGTTGGATTACTCGCCTACAATGAGCAGTTCTTC
>TRBV11-2|once|TRBJ1-5|.
CASSLQGEQPQHF
TGTGCCAGCAGCTTACAGGGAGAGCAGCCCCAGCATTTT
>TRBV7-6|once|TRBJ2-2|.
CASSLVGGAVNTGELFF
TGTGCCAGCAGCTTAGTTGGGGGAGCAGTGAACACCGGGGAGCTGTTTTTT
>TRBV5-3|.|TRBJ2-5|.
CARSLSGSEETQYF
TGTGCCAGAAGCTTGAGTGGCTCTGAAGAGACCCAGTACTTC
>TRBV5-1|.|TRBJ1-1|.
CASSLVAVWGTEAFF
TGCGCCAGCAGCTTGGTGGCGGTTTGGGGCACTGAAGCTTTCTTT
>TRBV6-6|.|TRBJ2-1|.
CASSYSIWNEQFF
TGTGCCAGCAGTTACTCGATTTGGAATGAGCAGTTCTTC
>TRBV11-1|few|TRBJ2-1|TRBD2
CASSSGGLAGGEQFF
TGTGCCAGCAGCTCGGGGGGACTAGCGGGAGGTGAGCAGTTCTTC
>TRBV29-1|.|TRBJ2-6|.
CSGLGGKAGANVLTF
TGCAGCGGCCTAGGAGGGAAGGCTGGGGCCAACGTCCTGACTTTC
>TRBV30|.|TRBJ2-6|.
CAWTQGSSGANVLTF
TGTGCCTGGACACAGGGAAGCTCTGGGGCCAACGTCCTGACTTTC
>TRBV3-1/TRBV3-2|.|TRBJ2-7|.
CASSQESQRAYEQYF
TGTGCCAGCAGCCAAGAATCCCAACGAGCCTACGAGCAGTACTTC
>TRBV19|once|TRBJ2-7|.
CASRFQGHYSYEQYF
TGTGCCAGTAGATTTCAGGGACACTATTCCTACGAGCAGTACTTC
>TRBV20-1|.|TRBJ2-1|.
CSAFSTARQFF
TGCAGTGCTTTTTCGACAGCCCGACAGTTCTTC
>TRBV5-4|.|TRBJ2-1|TRBD1
CASSQRTGTPLSQFF
TGTGCCAGCAGCCAGCGGACAGGGACGCCGTTATCGCAGTTCTTC
>TRBV4-3|.|TRBJ2-1|TRBD2
CASSQDGASGNEQFF
TGCGCCAGCAGCCAAGACGGTGCTAGCGGCAATGAGCAGTTCTTC
>TRBV19|once|TRBJ2-1|TRBD1
CASSLQGVKWGSYNEQFF
TGTGCCAGTAGTCTACAGGGGGTGAAGTGGGGGTCCTACAATGAGCAGTTCTTC
>TRBV19|.|TRBJ1-2|.
CASSFGTAHGYTF
TGTGCCAGTAGTTTTGGCACGGCACATGGCTACACCTTC
>TRBV6-1|.|TRBJ2-7|TRBD1
CASSEGVDRLTYEQYF
TGTGCCAGCAGTGAAGGGGTGGACAGGTTGACCTACGAGCAGTACTTC
>TRBV24-1|.|TRBJ2-3|.
CATSDLSQDSYTDTQYF
TGTGCCACCAGTGATTTGAGCCAGGACTCTTACACAGATACGCAGTATTTT
>TRBV5-1|.|TRBJ2-1|TRBD2
CASSAPGTSGAMQFF
TGCGCCAGCAGCGCTCCCGGGACTAGCGGGGCGATGCAGTTCTTC
>TRBV12-3/TRBV12-4|.|TRBJ2-5|.
CASNLGVYETQYF
TGTGCCAGCAATCTGGGGGTATATGAGACCCAGTACTTC
>TRBV4-2|.|TRBJ1-1|.
CASSQEWGLNTEAFF
TGTGCCAGCAGCCAAGAGTGGGGTTTGAACACTGAAGCTTTCTTT
>TRBV28|.|TRBJ1-6|TRBD1
CASSTILGPSDRGHNSPLHF
TGTGCCAGCAGCACAATACTCGGGCCGTCCGACAGGGGGCATAATTCACCCCTCCACTTT
>TRBV7-2|.|TRBJ1-3|.
CASSLIHLLSGNTIYF
TGTGCCAGCAGCTTAATCCACCTCCTCTCTGGAAACACCATATATTTT
>TRBV9|.|TRBJ2-3|.
CASSVESATTDTQYF
TGTGCCAGCAGCGTAGAGTCCGCTACGACAGATACGCAGTATTTT
>TRBV5-1|.|TRBJ2-2|.
CASSSWTRASGELFF
TGCGCCAGCAGCTCCTGGACCCGTGCTTCCGGGGAGCTGTTTTTT
>TRBV2|.|TRBJ1-1|TRBD1
CASSVFGQGRLNTEAFF
TGTGCCAGCAGTGTATTTGGACAGGGAAGGTTGAACACTGAAGCTTTCTTT
>TRBV9|.|TRBJ2-7|TRBD2
CASSVDGGDYEQYF
TGTGCCAGCAGCGTAGACGGGGGGGACTACGAGCAGTACTTC
>TRBV7-2|.|TRBJ2-1|TRBD2
CASSAPGLAGNEQFF
TGTGCCAGCAGCGCTCCGGGACTAGCGGGTAATGAGCAGTTCTTC
>TRBV7-2|.|TRBJ2-1|.
CASSFDPSLDNEQFF
TGTGCCAGCAGCTTTGATCCTTCCCTAGACAATGAGCAGTTCTTC